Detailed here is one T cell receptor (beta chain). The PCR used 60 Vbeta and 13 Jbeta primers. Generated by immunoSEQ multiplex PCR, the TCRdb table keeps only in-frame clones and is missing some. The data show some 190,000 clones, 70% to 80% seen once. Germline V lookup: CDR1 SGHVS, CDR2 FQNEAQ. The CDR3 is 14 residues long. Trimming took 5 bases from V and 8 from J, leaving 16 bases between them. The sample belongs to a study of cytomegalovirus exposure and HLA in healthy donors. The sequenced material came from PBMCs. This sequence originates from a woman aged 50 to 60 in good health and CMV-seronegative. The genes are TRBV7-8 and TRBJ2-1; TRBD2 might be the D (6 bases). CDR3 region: CASSRLGLGDEQFF. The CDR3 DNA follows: TGTGCCAGCAGCCGACTAGGCCTGGGGGATGAGCAGTTCTTC.